The present T cell receptor beta chain was sequenced within a study of control samples from healthy donors and cancer patients. This CDR3 comprises 14 residues. The ends lost 3 bases at V and 3 bases at J; junction bases unmatched: 5. The germline CDR1 and CDR2 sequences are SGHRS and YFSETQ. Produced via immunoSEQ multiplex PCR; TCRdb's table is partial and in-frame only. Found here are around 86,000 clones, roughly 89% of them singletons; the top ten hold about 1.9%. The V gene is TRBV5-1, the J gene TRBJ2-7; TRBD1 matches at 8 bases. Sequencing was carried out using PBMCs. The receptor was isolated from a woman in her sixties with head and neck cancer. The CDR3 reads CASSYPGQVYEQYF. The CDR3 DNA reads TGCGCCAGCAGCTACCCGGGACAGGTCTACGAGCAGTACTTC.